This record looks at one T cell receptor (beta chain) sequence and its context. Its cognate antigen is unknown. This sample was taken from a study of T cell responses to AZD1222 COVID-19 vaccine. The study's findings and limits: No day 14 peak samples; only post-peak repertoires were characterized. Two AZD1222 doses significantly raised spike-specific TCR breadth and depth over controls. Donors were largely white British and mainly female; clonal diversity was possibly underestimated.

The protocol was immunoSEQ multiplex PCR, while the TCRdb copy is restricted to in-frame clones and leaves out a portion. The sample consists of 80,000 to 100,000 clones, around 90% of them appearing once. Sample: peripheral blood, taken on day 0 of AZD1222 vaccination. This sequence originates from an adult in good health.

The CDR3 spells CASSLAREQETQYF. The DNA for the CDR3 is TGTGCCAGCAGCTTGGCGCGAGAACAAGAGACCCAGTACTTC. The chain combines TRBV7-9 with TRBJ2-5, with no clear D. V lost 3 bases to trimming and J lost 2 bases, with 10 bases between them. The CDR3 has 14 amino acids. Germline CDR1 and CDR2: SEHNR and FQNEAQ (reference sequence). Full variable domain (remainder filled in from reference TRBV7-9 and TRBJ2-5): DTGVSQNPRHKITKRGQNVTFRCDPISEHNRLYWYRQTLGQGPEFLTYFQNEAQLEKSRLLSDRFSAERPKGSFSTLEIQRTEQGDSAMYLCASSLAREQETQYFGPGTRLLVL.